This record covers a single TCR beta chain. The CDR3 consists of 15 residues. Germline CDR1 is LNHDA and CDR2 is SQIVND (reference sequence). V was clipped by 3 bases and J by 0 bases; unmatched bases: 3. This specimen belongs to a study of cytotoxic CD8 clonotypes in ibrutinib-treated CLL. Study-wide background: The average sample held around 280,000 productive templates and tens of thousands of productive rearrangements.

TCRdb keeps only in-frame clones here, not all; method: immunoSEQ multiplex PCR. Among tens of thousands of clones, around four fifths were seen once, and the ten largest hold roughly 20%. The material was PBMCs, obtained after 24 months of ibrutinib treatment. This chain links TRBV19 with TRBJ2-3, with 7 bases matching TRBD1. This clonotype was obtained from a human donor with chronic lymphocytic leukemia. The CDR3 here is CASSISTGSTDTQYF. Written as DNA, the CDR3 is TGTGCCAGTAGTATTTCGACAGGGAGCACAGATACGCAGTATTTT.